The 5 T cell receptor beta chains below all came from one sample that was sequenced in a study of T cell changes during pregnancy in multiple sclerosis. TCRdb keeps only in-frame clones here, not all; method: immunoSEQ multiplex PCR. The data hold 70,000 to 85,000 clones, with under 95% observed a single time. This specimen was peripheral blood, taken before pregnancy. These receptors were taken from a female donor with multiple sclerosis, enrolled in a pregnancy study.

The chain employs TRBV9 and TRBJ2-3; the match to TRBD2 covers 8 bases. The CDR3 is 16 amino acids. Germline-derived CDR1 and CDR2 are SGDLS and YYNGEE. V trimming: 3 bases; J trimming: 0 bases; junction bases outside the gene matches: 6. CDR3 nucleotides: TGTGCCAGCAGCGGGTTGGGCGGGGGGAGCACAGATACGCAGTATTTT. Translated: CASSGLGGGSTDTQYF.

This clone turned up a few times. The gene calls are TRBV6-5 and TRBJ1-5; 7 nucleotides align to TRBD1. The V gene's germline CDR1 is MNHEY and CDR2 SVGAGI. Trimming at V came to 5 bases and at J to 9 bases, leaving 10 bases not matched to a gene. The length of the CDR3 is 14 residues. The CDR3 DNA sequence: TGTGCCAGCAGTCACGACAGGGAGATCAGGCCCCAGCATTTT. This translates into CASSHDREIRPQHF.

This chain joins TRBV19 and TRBJ2-7; TRBD2 aligns across 7 bases. The CDR3 extends over 14 amino acids. CDR1 is LNHDA and CDR2 is SQIVND in the germline V gene (reference sequence). Losses at the gene ends were 4 bases for V and 8 bases for J; bases not matched to a gene: 11. The CDR3 here is CASSREAGLPKQYF. CDR3 sequence (DNA): TGTGCCAGTAGTAGAGAAGCGGGGCTTCCGAAGCAGTACTTC.

V is TRBV5-6 and J is TRBJ1-4; 9 bases match TRBD1. CDR3 size: 14 residues. V shed 6 bases and J 7 bases; nucleotides not matched to a gene: 7. Germline V gene sequence: CDR1 SGHDT, CDR2 YYEEEE. DNA for the CDR3: TGTGCCAGCACCAGACAGGGGGTTGCTGAAAAACTGTTTTTT. It codes for CASTRQGVAEKLFF.

The DNA for the CDR3 is TGTGCCAGCAGCTTATACTCAGGGGGTTCTCACACCGGGGAGCTGTTTTTT. Translated, it gives CASSLYSGGSHTGELFF. The rearrangement uses TRBV11-3 and TRBJ2-2, with 7 bases aligning to TRBD1. CDR3 size: 17 residues. Per germline, CDR1 SGHNT and CDR2 YENEEA. The junction had 9 bases not matched to a gene; V was cut back by 2 bases and J by 3 bases.